The TCR beta chain under discussion was sequenced for a study of blood T cell repertoires in COVID-19. From germline, CDR1 is LNHDA and CDR2 SQIVND (reference sequence). The V gene lost 0 bases and the J gene lost 0 bases, with 11 bases spanning the gap. This CDR3 comprises 16 residues. The data were produced by immunoSEQ multiplex PCR, yet TCRdb's version contains in-frame clones alone and is incomplete. The repertoire includes approximately 21,000 clones, 80% to 95% of them detected once, and over 15% sits in the top ten. Material for sequencing was peripheral blood. The clonotype originates from a human donor in a cohort sampled during active COVID-19. The genes are TRBV19 and TRBJ1-2; D unclear. CDR3 sequence (DNA): TGTGCCAGTAGTATAGATACGCTGCGGACTAACTATGGCTACACCTTC. It yields the protein CASSIDTLRTNYGYTF.